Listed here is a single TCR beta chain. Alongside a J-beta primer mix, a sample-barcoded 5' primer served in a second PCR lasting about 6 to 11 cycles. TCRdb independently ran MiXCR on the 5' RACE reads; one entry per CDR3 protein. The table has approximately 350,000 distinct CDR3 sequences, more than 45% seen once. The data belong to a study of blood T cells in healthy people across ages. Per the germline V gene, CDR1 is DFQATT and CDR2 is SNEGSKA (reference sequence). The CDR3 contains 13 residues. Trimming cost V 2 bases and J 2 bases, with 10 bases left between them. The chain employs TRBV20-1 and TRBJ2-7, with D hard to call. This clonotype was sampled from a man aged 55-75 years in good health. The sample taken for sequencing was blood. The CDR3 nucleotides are TGCAGTGCTAGATCCCTTGCTGCCTACGAGCAGTACTTC. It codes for CSARSLAAYEQYF.